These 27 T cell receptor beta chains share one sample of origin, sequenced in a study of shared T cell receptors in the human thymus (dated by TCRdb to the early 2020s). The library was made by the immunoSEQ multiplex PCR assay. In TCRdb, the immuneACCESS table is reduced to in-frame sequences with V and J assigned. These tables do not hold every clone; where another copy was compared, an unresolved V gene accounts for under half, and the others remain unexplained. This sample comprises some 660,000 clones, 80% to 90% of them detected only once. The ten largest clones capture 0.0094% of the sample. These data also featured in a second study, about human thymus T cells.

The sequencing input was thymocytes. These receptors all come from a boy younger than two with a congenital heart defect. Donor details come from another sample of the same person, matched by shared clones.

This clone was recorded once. The CDR3 DNA is TGTGCCAGCAGCTTGGAAATTCAGGATTTGAACACTGAAGCTTTCTTT. It yields the protein CASSLEIQDLNTEAFF. This chain links TRBV5-5 with TRBJ1-1, with D unclear. The germline gives CDR1 SGHKS, CDR2 YYEKEE (reference sequence). Trimming shortened V by 0 bases and J by 0 bases, and 12 bases separated the two germline ends. The CDR3 length is 16 residues.

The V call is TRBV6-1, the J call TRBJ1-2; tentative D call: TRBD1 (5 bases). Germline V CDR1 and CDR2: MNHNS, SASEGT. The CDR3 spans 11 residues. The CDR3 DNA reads TGTACCCTTCAGGGTGACGATGGCTACACCTTC. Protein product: CTLQGDDGYTF.

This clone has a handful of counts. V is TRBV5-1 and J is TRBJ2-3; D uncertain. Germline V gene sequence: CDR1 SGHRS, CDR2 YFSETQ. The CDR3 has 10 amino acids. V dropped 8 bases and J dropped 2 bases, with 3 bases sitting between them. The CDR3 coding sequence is TGCGCCAGGGCCACAGATACGCAGTATTTT. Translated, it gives CARATDTQYF.

CDR3 loop: CASSLRTSGHQETQYF. Written as DNA, the CDR3 is TGTGCCAGCAGTTTACGGACTAGCGGGCACCAAGAGACCCAGTACTTC. The chain recombines TRBV28 with TRBJ2-5; 11 bases map to TRBD2. CDR1 and CDR2 from the germline V gene are MDHEN and SYDVKM. J was trimmed by 0 bases and V by 2 bases; bases with no gene match: 2. The CDR3 is 16 residues long.

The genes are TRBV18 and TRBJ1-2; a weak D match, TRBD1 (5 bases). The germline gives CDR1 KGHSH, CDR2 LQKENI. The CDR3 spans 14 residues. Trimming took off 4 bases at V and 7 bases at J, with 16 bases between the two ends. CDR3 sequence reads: CASSRGEGSSGYTF. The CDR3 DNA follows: TGTGCCAGCTCACGCGGGGAGGGGAGCAGTGGCTACACCTTC.

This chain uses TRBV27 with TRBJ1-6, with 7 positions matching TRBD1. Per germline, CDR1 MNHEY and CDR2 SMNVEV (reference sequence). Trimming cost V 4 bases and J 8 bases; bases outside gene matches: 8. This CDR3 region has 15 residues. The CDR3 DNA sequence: TGTGCCAGCAGTTCCAGACAGGGAAGTTATTCACCCCTCCACTTT. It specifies CASSSRQGSYSPLHF.

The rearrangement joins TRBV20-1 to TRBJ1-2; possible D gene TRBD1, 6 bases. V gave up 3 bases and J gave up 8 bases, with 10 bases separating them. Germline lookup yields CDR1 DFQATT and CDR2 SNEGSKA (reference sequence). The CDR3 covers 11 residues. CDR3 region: CSASSGVGYTF. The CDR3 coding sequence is TGCAGTGCTAGTTCAGGGGTCGGCTACACCTTC.

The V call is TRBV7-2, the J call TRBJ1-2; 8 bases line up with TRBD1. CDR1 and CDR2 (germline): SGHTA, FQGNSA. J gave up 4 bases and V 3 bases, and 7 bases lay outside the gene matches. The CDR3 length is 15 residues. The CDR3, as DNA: TGTGCCAGCAGCTTCCCCGGGACAGGACCCTATGGCTACACCTTC. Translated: CASSFPGTGPYGYTF. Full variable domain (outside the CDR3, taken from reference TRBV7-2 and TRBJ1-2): GAGVSQSPSNKVTEKGKDVELRCDPISGHTALYWYRQSLGQGLEFLIYFQGNSAPDKSGLPSDRFSAERTGGSVSTLTIQRTQQEDSAVYLCASSFPGTGPYGYTFGSGTRLTVV.

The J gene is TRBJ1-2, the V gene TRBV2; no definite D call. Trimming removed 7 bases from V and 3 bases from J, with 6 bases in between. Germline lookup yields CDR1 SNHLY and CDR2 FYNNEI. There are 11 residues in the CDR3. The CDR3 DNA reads TGTGCCAGCATTCAGGACTATGGCTACACCTTC. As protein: CASIQDYGYTF.

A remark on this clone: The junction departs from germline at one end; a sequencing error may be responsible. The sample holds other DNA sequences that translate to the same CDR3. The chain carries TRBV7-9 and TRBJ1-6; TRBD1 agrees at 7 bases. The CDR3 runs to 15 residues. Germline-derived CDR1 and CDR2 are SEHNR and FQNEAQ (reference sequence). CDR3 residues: CASSAQGKVNSPLHF. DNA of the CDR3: TGTGCCAGCAGCGCACAGGGGAAGGTTAATTCCCCCCTCCACTTT.

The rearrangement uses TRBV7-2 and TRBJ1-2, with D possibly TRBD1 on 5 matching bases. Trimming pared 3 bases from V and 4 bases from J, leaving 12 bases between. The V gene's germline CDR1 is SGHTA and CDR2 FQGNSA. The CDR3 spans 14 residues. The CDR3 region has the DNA TGTGCCAGCAGCTTTCTGACAGTGGCCTATGGCTACACCTTC. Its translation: CASSFLTVAYGYTF. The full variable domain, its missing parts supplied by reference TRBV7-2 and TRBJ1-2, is GAGVSQSPSNKVTEKGKDVELRCDPISGHTALYWYRQSLGQGLEFLIYFQGNSAPDKSGLPSDRFSAERTGGSVSTLTIQRTQQEDSAVYLCASSFLTVAYGYTFGSGTRLTVV.

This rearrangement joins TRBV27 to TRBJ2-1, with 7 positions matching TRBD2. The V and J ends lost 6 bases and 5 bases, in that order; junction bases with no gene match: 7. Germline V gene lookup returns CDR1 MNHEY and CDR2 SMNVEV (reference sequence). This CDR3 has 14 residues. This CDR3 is CASSHRTRDNEQFF. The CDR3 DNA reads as TGTGCCAGCAGCCACCGGACTAGAGACAATGAGCAGTTCTTC.

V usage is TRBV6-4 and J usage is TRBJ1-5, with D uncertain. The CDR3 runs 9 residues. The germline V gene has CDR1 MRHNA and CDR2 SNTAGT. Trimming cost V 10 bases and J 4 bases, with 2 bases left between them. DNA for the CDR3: TGTGCCACGAATCAGCCCCAGCATTTT. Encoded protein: CATNQPQHF.

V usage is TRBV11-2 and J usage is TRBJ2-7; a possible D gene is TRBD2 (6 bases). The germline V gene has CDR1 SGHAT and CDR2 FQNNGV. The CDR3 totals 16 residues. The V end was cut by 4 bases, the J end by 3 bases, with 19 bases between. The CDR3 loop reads CASSSLLAGSFYEQYF. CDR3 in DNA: TGTGCCAGCAGCTCCCTCCTTGCGGGATCTTTCTACGAGCAGTACTTC. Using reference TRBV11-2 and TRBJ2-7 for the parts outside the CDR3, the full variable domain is EAGVAQSPRYKIIEKRQSVAFWCNPISGHATLYWYQQILGQGPKLLIQFQNNGVVDDSQLPKDRFSAERLKGVDSTLKIQPAKLEDSAVYLCASSSLLAGSFYEQYFGPGTRLTVT.

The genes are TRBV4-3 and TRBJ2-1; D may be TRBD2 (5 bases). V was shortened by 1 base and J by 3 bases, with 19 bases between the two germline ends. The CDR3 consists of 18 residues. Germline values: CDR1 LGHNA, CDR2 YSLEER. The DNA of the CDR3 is TGCGCCAGCAGCCAAGGAAGATCTAGCCCACCTGACTACAATGAGCAGTTCTTC. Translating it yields CASSQGRSSPPDYNEQFF.

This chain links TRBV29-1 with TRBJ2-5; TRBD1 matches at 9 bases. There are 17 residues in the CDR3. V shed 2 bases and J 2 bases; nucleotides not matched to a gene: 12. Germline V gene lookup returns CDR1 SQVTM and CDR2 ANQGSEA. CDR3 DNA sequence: TGCAGCGTTGAACTTGGGGACAGGGTGGAATTTCAAGAGACCCAGTACTTC. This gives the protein CSVELGDRVEFQETQYF.

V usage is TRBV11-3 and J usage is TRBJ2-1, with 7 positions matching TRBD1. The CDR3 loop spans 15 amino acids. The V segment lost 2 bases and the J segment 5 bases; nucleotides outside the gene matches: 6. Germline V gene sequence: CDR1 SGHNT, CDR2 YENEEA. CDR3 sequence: CASSLTTGSNNEQFF. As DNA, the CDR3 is TGTGCCAGCAGCTTAACGACAGGGTCCAACAATGAGCAGTTCTTC.

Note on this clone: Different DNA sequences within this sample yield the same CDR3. The CDR3 DNA reads TGTGCCAGCAGCTTGGGTCGGGTTGCGGATTCACCCCTCCACTTT. Its protein is CASSLGRVADSPLHF. The gene calls are TRBV5-6 and TRBJ1-6; D unresolved. The CDR3 consists of 15 residues. Germline CDR1 is SGHDT and CDR2 is YYEEEE. V lost 0 bases, J lost 8 bases, and 12 bases lay in between.

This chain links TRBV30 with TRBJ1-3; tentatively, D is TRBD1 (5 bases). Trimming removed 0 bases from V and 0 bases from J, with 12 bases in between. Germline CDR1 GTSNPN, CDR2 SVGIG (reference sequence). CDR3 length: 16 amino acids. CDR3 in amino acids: CAWSVRGETSGNTIYF. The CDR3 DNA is TGTGCCTGGAGTGTAAGGGGCGAGACCTCTGGAAACACCATATATTTT.

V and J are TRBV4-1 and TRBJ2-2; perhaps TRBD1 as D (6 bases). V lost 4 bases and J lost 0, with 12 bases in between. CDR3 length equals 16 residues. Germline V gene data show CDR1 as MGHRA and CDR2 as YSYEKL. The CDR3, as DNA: TGCGCCAGCAGCCCTACCACAGGGACGAACACCGGGGAGCTGTTTTTT. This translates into CASSPTTGTNTGELFF.

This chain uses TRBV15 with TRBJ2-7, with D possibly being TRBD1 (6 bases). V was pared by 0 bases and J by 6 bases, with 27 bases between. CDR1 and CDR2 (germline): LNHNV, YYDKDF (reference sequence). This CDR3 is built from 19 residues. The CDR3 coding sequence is TGTGCCACCAGCAGAGAGCCGCTTACTCCGGGACATGGAATATGCGAGCAGTACTTC. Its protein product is CATSREPLTPGHGICEQYF.

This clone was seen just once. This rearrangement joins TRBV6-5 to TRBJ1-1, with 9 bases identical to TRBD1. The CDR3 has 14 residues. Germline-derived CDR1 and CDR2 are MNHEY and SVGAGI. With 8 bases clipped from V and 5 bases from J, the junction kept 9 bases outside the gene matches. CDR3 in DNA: TGTGCCAGCCGAAAACAGGGGGCTGGAACTGAAGCTTTCTTT. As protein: CASRKQGAGTEAFF.

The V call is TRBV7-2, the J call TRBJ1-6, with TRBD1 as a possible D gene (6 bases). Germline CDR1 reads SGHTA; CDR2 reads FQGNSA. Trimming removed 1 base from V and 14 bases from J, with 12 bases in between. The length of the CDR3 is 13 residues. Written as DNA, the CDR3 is TGTGCCAGCAGCTTAGGGGACATTCATTCCCTCCACTTT. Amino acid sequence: CASSLGDIHSLHF.

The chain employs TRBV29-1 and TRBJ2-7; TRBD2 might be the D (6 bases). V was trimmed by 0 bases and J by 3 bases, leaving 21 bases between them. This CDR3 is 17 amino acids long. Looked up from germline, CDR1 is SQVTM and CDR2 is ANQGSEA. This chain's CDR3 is CSVEESIHGGKDYEQYF. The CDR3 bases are TGCAGCGTTGAAGAGTCGATCCATGGAGGGAAAGACTACGAGCAGTACTTC.

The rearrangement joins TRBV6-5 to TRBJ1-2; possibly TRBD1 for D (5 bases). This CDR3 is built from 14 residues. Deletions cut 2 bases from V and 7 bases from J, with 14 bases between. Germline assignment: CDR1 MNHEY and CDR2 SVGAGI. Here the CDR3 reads CASSYTPGEGGYTF. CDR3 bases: TGTGCCAGCAGTTACACCCCGGGGGAGGGTGGCTACACCTTC.

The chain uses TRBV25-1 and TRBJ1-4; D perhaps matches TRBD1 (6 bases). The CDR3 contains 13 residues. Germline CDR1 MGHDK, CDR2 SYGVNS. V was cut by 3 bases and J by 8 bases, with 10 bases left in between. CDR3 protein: CASSEGAGEKLFF. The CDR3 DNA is TGTGCCAGCAGTGAGGGGGCTGGGGAAAAACTGTTTTTT.

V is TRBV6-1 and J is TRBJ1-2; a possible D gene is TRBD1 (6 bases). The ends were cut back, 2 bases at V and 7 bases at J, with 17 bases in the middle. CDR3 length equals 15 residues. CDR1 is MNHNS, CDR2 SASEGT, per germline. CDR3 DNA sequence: TGTGCCAGCAGTGAAAGGGAGCGGGACACCCGTGGCTACACCTTC. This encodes CASSERERDTRGYTF.